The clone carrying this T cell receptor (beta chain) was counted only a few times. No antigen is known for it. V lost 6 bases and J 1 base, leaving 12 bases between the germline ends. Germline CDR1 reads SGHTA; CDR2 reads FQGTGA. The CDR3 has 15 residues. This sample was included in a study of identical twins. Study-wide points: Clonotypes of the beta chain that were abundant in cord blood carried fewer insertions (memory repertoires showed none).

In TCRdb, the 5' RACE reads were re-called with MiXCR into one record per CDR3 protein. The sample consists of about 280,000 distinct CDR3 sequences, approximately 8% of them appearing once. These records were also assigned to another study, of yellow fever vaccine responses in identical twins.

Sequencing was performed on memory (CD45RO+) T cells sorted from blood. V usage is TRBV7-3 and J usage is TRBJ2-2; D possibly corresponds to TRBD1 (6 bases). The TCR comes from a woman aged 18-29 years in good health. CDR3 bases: TGTGCCAGCAGTCTCGACAGGTTGAACACCGGGGAGCTGTTTTTT. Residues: CASSLDRLNTGELFF.